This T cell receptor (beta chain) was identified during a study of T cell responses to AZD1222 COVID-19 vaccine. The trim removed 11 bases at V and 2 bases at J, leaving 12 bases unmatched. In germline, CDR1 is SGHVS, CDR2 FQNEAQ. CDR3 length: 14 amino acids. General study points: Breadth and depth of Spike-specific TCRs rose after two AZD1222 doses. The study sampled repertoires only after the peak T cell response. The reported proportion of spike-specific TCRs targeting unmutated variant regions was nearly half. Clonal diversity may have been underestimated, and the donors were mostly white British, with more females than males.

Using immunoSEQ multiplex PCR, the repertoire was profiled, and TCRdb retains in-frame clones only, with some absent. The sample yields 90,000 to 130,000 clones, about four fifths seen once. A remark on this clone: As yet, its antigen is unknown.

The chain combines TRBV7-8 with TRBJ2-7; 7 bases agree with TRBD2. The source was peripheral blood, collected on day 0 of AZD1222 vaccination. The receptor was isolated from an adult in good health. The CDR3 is CAVLGRESAYEQYF. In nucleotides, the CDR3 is TGTGCCGTCCTGGGGCGGGAGTCTGCCTACGAGCAGTACTTC.